These 13 T cell receptor beta chains were sequenced from one sample in a study of shared clonotypes between healthy human individuals. Repertoires were generated with immunoSEQ multiplex PCR, while TCRdb's copy carries only in-frame clones and drops some. The profile shows about 2.3 million clones, 85% to 95% of them singletons. The specimen was naive CD4+ T cells from PBMCs. Subset described: CD45RA+ positively selected. The receptors derive from a man between 18 and 35 years old in good health. Some clones in this sample may be carry-over from other donors' samples.

The J gene is TRBJ2-7, the V gene TRBV5-4; TRBD1 matches 9 bases. With V trimmed by 4 bases and J by 1 base, 9 bases remained unmatched. CDR1 is SGHNT, CDR2 YYREEE, per germline (reference sequence). The CDR3 consists of 16 residues. The CDR3: CASSTRQGGLSYEQYF. CDR3 DNA: TGTGCCAGCAGCACTAGACAGGGGGGTTTGTCCTACGAGCAGTACTTC.

The rearrangement links TRBV5-4 to TRBJ1-2, with 8 bases aligning to TRBD1. The V and J ends lost 0 bases and 8 bases, in that order; junction bases with no gene match: 3. The CDR3 contains 13 residues. Germline V gene sequence: CDR1 SGHNT, CDR2 YYREEE (reference sequence). CDR3 residues: CASSLGQGWGYTF. The CDR3 DNA is TGTGCCAGCAGCTTGGGACAGGGGTGGGGCTACACCTTC. The variable domain in full, completed from reference TRBV5-4 and TRBJ1-2, reads ETGVTQSPTHLIKTRGQQVTLRCSSQSGHNTVSWYQQALGQGPQFIFQYYREEENGRGNFPPRFSGLQFPNYSSELNVNALELDDSALYLCASSLGQGWGYTFGSGTRLTVV.

A single count supports this clone. The rearrangement uses TRBV5-1 and TRBJ1-2, with a weak D call TRBD1 (5 bases). The CDR3 contains 13 residues. Trimming cost V 7 bases and J 7 bases, with 17 bases left between them. Germline assignment: CDR1 SGHRS and CDR2 YFSETQ. CDR3 in amino acids: CASRPLTGGGYTF. The CDR3 DNA reads as TGCGCCAGCCGCCCGTTAACAGGTGGTGGCTACACCTTC.

The gene calls are TRBV6-5 and TRBJ1-1; weak D call: TRBD1 (5 bases). CDR3 size: 13 residues. The V end was cut by 6 bases, the J end by 5 bases, with 13 bases between. Germline lookup yields CDR1 MNHEY and CDR2 SVGAGI. CDR3 amino acids: CASRESGGTEAFF. CDR3 sequence (DNA): TGTGCCAGCAGAGAATCTGGGGGAACTGAAGCTTTCTTT.

V and J are TRBV5-4 and TRBJ2-5; D unclear. The CDR3 totals 13 residues. Germline V CDR1 and CDR2: SGHNT, YYREEE (reference sequence). The V end lost 2 bases, the J end lost 7 bases, and 12 bases lay between the germline ends. The CDR3 here is CASSFGLRGTQYF. The CDR3 DNA reads as TGTGCCAGCAGCTTCGGGTTGCGCGGGACCCAGTACTTC. Together with reference TRBV5-4 and TRBJ2-5, the CDR3 gives the full variable domain: ETGVTQSPTHLIKTRGQQVTLRCSSQSGHNTVSWYQQALGQGPQFIFQYYREEENGRGNFPPRFSGLQFPNYSSELNVNALELDDSALYLCASSFGLRGTQYFGPGTRLLVL.

J is TRBJ2-7 and V is TRBV6-1, with D perhaps TRBD2 (5 bases). The V gene's germline CDR1 is MNHNS and CDR2 SASEGT. This CDR3 spans 16 amino acids. V lost 4 bases, J lost 2 bases, and 18 bases lay in between. The CDR3 sequence is CASSASLVSYPYEQYF. CDR3 bases: TGTGCCAGCAGTGCGTCACTAGTTTCATATCCCTACGAGCAGTACTTC.

The gene calls are TRBV5-1 and TRBJ2-2, with 8 nucleotides matching TRBD1. The trim removed 4 bases at V and 1 base at J, leaving 9 bases unmatched. CDR1 and CDR2 (germline): SGHRS, YFSETQ. The CDR3 length is 17 residues. As DNA, the CDR3 is TGCGCCAGCAGCCGCACAGGGGGACTCCTGAACACCGGGGAGCTGTTTTTT. Encoded protein: CASSRTGGLLNTGELFF.

This clone has only one observation. The chain is built from TRBV5-1 and TRBJ2-1, with unresolved D. The CDR3 has 12 residues. V lost 4 bases to trimming and J lost 7 bases, with 9 bases between them. The germline gives CDR1 SGHRS, CDR2 YFSETQ. This chain's CDR3 is CASSASGNEQFF. The CDR3, as DNA: TGCGCCAGCAGCGCTTCTGGGAATGAGCAGTTCTTC.

The chain joins TRBV7-8 to TRBJ2-7; 10 bases are shared with TRBD2. Trimming at V came to 4 bases and at J to 3 bases, leaving 9 bases not matched to a gene. Germline CDR1 SGHVS, CDR2 FQNEAQ. The CDR3 extends over 16 amino acids. CDR3 sequence (DNA): TGTGCCAGCAGCTCCCTAGGACTAGCGGTAAACTACGAGCAGTACTTC. Translation gives CASSSLGLAVNYEQYF.

This chain connects TRBV5-4 to TRBJ2-5; D is possibly TRBD1 or TRBD2 (5 bases each). V was pared by 0 bases and J by 5 bases, with 17 bases between. The CDR3 has 16 residues. CDR1 is SGHNT and CDR2 is YYREEE in the germline V gene (reference sequence). The CDR3 DNA reads as TGTGCCAGCAGCTTGGGGCTTCCCGGGACGGAGGAGACCCAGTACTTC. Its translation: CASSLGLPGTEETQYF.

The DNA for the CDR3 is TGTGCCAGCAGTAACACAAACTCTGGGGCCAACGTCCTGACTTTC. Translation: CASSNTNSGANVLTF. The J gene is TRBJ2-6, the V gene TRBV6-4; unclear D gene. The CDR3 is 15 amino acids. Germline CDR1 MRHNA, CDR2 SNTAGT. Between the trimmed V and J ends, which lost 5 bases and 0 bases, there was a span of 8 bases.

The chain links TRBV19 to TRBJ2-4, with D maybe TRBD1 (5 bases). Germline loops: CDR1 LNHDA, CDR2 SQIVND (reference sequence). V lost 0 bases and J 9 bases, leaving 12 bases between the germline ends. The CDR3 contains 14 residues. The CDR3 loop reads CASSIEGVPSIQYF. The CDR3 DNA follows: TGTGCCAGTAGTATAGAAGGGGTGCCTTCCATTCAGTACTTC.

The rearrangement uses TRBV19 and TRBJ2-1; possibly TRBD1 or TRBD2 for D (5 bases each). The V gene's germline CDR1 is LNHDA and CDR2 SQIVND (reference sequence). The length of the CDR3 is 12 residues. V lost 8 bases and J 11 bases, leaving 16 bases between the germline ends. The CDR3 loop is CASRQGAGQQFF. In nucleotides, the CDR3 is TGTGCCAGTCGACAAGGGGCGGGTCAGCAGTTCTTC.